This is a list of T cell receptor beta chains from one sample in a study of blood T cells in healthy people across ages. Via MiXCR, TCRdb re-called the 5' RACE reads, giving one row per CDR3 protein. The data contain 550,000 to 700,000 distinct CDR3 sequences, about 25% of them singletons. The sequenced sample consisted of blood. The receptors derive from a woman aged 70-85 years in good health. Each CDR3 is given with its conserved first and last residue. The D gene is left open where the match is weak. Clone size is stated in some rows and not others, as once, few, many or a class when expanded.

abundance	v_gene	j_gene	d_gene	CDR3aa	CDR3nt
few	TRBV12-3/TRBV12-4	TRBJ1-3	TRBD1	CASTQGAGNTIYF	TGTGCCAGCACCCAGGGGGCTGGAAACACCATATATTTT
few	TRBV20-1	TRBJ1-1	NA	CSATPRRGSYTEAFF	TGCAGTGCTACCCCCAGGAGAGGATCCTACACTGAAGCTTTCTTT
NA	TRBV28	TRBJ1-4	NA	CASSQGREKLFF	TGTGCCAGCAGCCAGGGACGGGAAAAACTGTTTTTT
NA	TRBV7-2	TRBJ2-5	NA	CASSSGGQSQETQYF	TGTGCCAGCAGCTCCGGCGGACAGAGCCAAGAGACCCAGTACTTC
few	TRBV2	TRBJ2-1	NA	CASSFQGEPYNEQFF	TGTGCCAGCAGCTTCCAAGGTGAACCGTACAATGAGCAGTTCTTC
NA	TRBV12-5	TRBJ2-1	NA	CAIPSVNEQFF	TGTGCTATCCCCTCCGTAAATGAGCAGTTCTTC
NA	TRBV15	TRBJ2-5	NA	CATSTRETQYF	TGTGCCACCAGCACGCGAGAGACCCAGTACTTC
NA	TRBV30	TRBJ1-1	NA	CAWSVWGRTEAFF	TGTGCCTGGAGTGTATGGGGGAGAACTGAAGCTTTCTTT
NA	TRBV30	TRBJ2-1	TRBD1	CAWKDRVGEQFF	TGTGCCTGGAAGGACAGGGTAGGTGAGCAGTTCTTC
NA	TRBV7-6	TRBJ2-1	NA	CASSRGVSYNEQFF	TGTGCCAGCAGCCGAGGGGTCTCCTACAATGAGCAGTTCTTC
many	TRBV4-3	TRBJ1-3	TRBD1	CASSQDLGTGSSGNTIYF	TGCGCCAGCAGCCAAGATTTGGGGACAGGGAGCTCTGGAAACACCATATATTTT
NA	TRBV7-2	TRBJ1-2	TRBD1	CASRPQTGSYGYTF	TGTGCCAGCCGCCCCCAGACAGGGAGCTATGGCTACACCTTC
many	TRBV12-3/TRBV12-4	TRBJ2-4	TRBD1	CASSGDRANLAKNIQYF	TGTGCCAGCAGCGGGGACAGGGCAAACCTAGCCAAAAACATTCAGTACTTC
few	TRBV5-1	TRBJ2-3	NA	CASSLVPAGAGTDTQYF	TGCGCCAGCAGCTTGGTGCCCGCCGGGGCGGGCACAGATACGCAGTATTTT
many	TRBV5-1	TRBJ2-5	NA	CASSTDPEGRETQYF	TGCGCCAGCAGCACGGATCCCGAAGGCCGGGAGACCCAGTACTTC
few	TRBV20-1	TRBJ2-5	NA	CSAYTAAQETQYF	TGCAGTGCTTATACAGCCGCACAAGAGACCCAGTACTTC